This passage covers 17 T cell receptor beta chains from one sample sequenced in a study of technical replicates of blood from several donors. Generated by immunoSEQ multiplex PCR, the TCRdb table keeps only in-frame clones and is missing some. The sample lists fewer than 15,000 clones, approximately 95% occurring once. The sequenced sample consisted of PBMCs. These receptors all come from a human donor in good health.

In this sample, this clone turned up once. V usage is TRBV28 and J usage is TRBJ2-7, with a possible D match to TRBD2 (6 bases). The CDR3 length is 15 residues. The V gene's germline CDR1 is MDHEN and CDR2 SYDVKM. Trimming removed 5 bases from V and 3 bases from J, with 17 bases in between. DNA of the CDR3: TGTGCCAGCAGTACTTCCGGGAGCACTATCTACGAGCAGTACTTC. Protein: CASSTSGSTIYEQYF. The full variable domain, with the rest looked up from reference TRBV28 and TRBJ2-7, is DVKVTQSSRYLVKRTGEKVFLECVQDMDHENMFWYRQDPGLGLRLIYFSYDVKMKEKGDIPEGYSVSREKKERFSLILESASTNQTSMYLCASSTSGSTIYEQYFGPGTRLTVT.

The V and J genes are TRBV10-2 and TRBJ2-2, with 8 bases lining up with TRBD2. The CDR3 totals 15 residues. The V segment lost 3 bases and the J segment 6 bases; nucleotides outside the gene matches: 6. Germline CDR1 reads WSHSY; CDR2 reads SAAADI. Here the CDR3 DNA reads TGCGCCAGCAGTGAAACGGGAGGGGTCGCCGGGGAGCTGTTTTTT. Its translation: CASSETGGVAGELFF.

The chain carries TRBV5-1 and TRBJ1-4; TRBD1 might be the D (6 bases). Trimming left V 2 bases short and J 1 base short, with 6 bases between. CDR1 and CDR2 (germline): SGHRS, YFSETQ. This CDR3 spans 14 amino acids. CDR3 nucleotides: TGCGCCAGCAGCTTAGGGGGAACTAATGAAAAACTGTTTTTT. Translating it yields CASSLGGTNEKLFF.

The CDR3 DNA reads as TGCGCCAGCAGCTCCCAGGGGCAAGAGACCCAGTACTTC. Its translation: CASSSQGQETQYF. V gene TRBV5-1 combines with J gene TRBJ2-5; weak D call: TRBD1 (6 bases). There are 13 residues in the CDR3. Per the germline V gene, CDR1 is SGHRS and CDR2 is YFSETQ. V was clipped by 3 bases and J by 2 bases, with 8 bases between them.

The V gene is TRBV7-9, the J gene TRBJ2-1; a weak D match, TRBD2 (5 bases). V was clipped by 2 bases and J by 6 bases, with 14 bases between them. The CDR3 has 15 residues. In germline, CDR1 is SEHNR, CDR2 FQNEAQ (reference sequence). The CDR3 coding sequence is TGTGCCAGCAGCTTAAGAGGGCAGAGTTTCAATGAGCAGTTCTTC. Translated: CASSLRGQSFNEQFF.

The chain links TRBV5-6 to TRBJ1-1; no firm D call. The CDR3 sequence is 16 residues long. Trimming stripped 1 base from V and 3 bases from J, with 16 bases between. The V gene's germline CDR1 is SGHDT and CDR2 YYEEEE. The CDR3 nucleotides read TGTGCCAGCAGCTTGCCCTTCCAGGTCACGTACACTGAAGCTTTCTTT. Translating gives CASSLPFQVTYTEAFF.

The CDR3 bases are TGTGCCACCCAGGGGGCACGTACCTACGAGCAGTACTTC. The encoded protein is CATQGARTYEQYF. The chain recombines TRBV6-5 with TRBJ2-7; TRBD1 agrees at 8 bases. The CDR3 contains 13 residues. With 10 bases clipped from V and 2 bases from J, the junction kept 7 bases outside the gene matches. Germline V gene sequence: CDR1 MNHEY, CDR2 SVGAGI.

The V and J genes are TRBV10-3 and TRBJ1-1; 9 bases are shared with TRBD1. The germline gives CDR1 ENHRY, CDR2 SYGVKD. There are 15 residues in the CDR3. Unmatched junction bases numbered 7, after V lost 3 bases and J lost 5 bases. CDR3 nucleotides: TGTGCCATCAGTGACCGACGGACAGGGGTTACTGAAGCTTTCTTT. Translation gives CAISDRRTGVTEAFF.

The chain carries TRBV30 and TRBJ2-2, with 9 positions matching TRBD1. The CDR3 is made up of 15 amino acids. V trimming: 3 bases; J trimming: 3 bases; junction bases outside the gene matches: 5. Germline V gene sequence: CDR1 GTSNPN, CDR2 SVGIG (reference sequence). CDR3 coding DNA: TGTGCCTGGAGAGTAGGGACAGGGTACACCGGGGAGCTGTTTTTT. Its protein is CAWRVGTGYTGELFF.

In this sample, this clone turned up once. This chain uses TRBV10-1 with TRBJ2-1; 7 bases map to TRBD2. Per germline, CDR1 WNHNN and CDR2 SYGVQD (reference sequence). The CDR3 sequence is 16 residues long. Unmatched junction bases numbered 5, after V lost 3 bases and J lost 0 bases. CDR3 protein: CASSELRESSYNEQFF. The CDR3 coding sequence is TGCGCCAGCAGTGAATTGCGGGAGAGCTCCTACAATGAGCAGTTCTTC.

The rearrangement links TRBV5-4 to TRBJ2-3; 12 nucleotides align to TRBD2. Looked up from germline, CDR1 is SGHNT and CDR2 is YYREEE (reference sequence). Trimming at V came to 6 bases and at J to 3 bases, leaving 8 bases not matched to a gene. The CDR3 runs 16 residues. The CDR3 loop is CASTPGLAGLTDTQYF. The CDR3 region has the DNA TGTGCCAGCACCCCTGGACTAGCGGGATTAACAGATACGCAGTATTTT.

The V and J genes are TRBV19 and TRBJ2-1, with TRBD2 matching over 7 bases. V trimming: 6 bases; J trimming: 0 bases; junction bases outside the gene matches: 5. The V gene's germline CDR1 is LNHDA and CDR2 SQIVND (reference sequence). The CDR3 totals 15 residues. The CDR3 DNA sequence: TGTGCCAGTAGCTGGGGACTACGCTCCTACAATGAGCAGTTCTTC. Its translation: CASSWGLRSYNEQFF.

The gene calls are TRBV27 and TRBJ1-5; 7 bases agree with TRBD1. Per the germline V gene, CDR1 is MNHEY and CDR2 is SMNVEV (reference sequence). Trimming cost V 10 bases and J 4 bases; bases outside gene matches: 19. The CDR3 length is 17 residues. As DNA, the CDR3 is TGTGCCACCAGGGCCCTGGACAGGTCGGAACCAAATCAGCCCCAGCATTTT. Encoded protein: CATRALDRSEPNQPQHF.

CDR3 protein: CASSPPFGNRGQGGTEAFF. The CDR3 DNA follows: TGTGCCAGCTCACCACCTTTTGGCAACAGGGGCCAAGGGGGCACTGAAGCTTTCTTT. The V gene is TRBV18, the J gene TRBJ1-1; 7 nucleotides match TRBD1. The J segment lost 4 bases and the V segment lost 0 bases, leaving 17 bases of the junction unmatched. CDR3 length: 19 residues. Germline CDR1 is KGHSH and CDR2 is LQKENI.

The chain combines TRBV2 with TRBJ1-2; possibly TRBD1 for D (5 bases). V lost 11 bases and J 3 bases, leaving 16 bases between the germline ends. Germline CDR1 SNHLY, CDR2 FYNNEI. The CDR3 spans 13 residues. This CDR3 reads CAAGLGNYYGYTF. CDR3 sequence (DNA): TGTGCCGCGGGGCTTGGAAATTACTATGGCTACACCTTC. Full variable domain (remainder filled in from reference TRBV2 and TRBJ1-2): EPEVTQTPSHQVTQMGQEVILRCVPISNHLYFYWYRQILGQKVEFLVSFYNNEISEKSEIFDDQFSVERPDGSNFTLKIRSTKLEDSAMYFCAAGLGNYYGYTFGSGTRLTVV.

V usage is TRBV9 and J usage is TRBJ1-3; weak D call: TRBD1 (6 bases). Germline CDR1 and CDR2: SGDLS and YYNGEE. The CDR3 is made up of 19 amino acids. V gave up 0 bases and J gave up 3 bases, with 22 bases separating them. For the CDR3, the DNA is TGTGCCAGCAGCGTAGAGGACAGCGAATTGAAGCTCCATGGAAACACCATATATTTT. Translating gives CASSVEDSELKLHGNTIYF.

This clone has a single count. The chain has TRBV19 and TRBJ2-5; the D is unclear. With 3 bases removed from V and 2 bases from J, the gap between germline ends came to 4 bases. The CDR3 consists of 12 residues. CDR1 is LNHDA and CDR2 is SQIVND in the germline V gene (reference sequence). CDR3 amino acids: CASSINQETQYF. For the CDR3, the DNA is TGTGCCAGTAGTATCAATCAAGAGACCCAGTACTTC.